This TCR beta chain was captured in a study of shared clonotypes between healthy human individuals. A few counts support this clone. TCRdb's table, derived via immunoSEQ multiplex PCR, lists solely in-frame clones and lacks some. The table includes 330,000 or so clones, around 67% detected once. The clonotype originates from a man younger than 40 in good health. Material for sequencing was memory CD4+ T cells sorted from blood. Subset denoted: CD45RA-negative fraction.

CDR3 loop: CASSQAGGPYNEQFF. The CDR3 nucleotides are TGCGCCAGCAGCCAAGCTGGAGGGCCCTACAATGAGCAGTTCTTC. V and J are TRBV4-3 and TRBJ2-1; possibly TRBD2 for D (6 bases). CDR1 and CDR2 (germline): LGHNA, YSLEER. V was pared by 1 base and J by 2 bases, with 9 bases between. The CDR3 has 15 residues.